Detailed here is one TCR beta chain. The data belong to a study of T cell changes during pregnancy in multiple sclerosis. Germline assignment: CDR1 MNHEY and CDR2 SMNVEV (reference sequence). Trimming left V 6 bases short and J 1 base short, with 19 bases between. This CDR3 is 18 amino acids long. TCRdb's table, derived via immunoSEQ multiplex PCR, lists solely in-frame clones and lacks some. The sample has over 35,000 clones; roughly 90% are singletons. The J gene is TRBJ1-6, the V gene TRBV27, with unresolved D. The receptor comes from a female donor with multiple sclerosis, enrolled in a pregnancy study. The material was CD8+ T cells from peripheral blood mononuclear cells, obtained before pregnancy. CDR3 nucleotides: TGTGCCAGCAGCCCCCGGGGAGACCGCGTGTCCTATAATTCACCCCTCCACTTT. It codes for CASSPRGDRVSYNSPLHF.